This T cell receptor beta chain was observed in a study of blood T cell repertoires in COVID-19. Study summary: Specimens from acute and convalescent COVID-19 originated in the United States, Italy and Spain. T cells, B-cell-depleted T cells, or PBMCs supplied cDNA or gDNA.

The CDR3 has 15 amino acids. Germline V gene lookup returns CDR1 SGHKS and CDR2 YYEKEE (reference sequence). V was pared by 0 bases and J by 4 bases, with 13 bases between. Original processing methods: Nucleated cell number was recorded as an estimate derived from reference gene primer amplification. Assay: immunoSEQ multiplex PCR; the TCRdb copy retains only in-frame clones and omits some. Clone size and the V and J calls come from that table; the DNA yielded D and trimming. The sample yields approximately 300,000 clones, around 90% seen once. The V and J genes are TRBV5-5 and TRBJ1-2; tentatively, D is TRBD1 (6 bases). Sequenced input: peripheral blood. This clonotype originated in a woman aged 30 to 39 with COVID-19, enrolled during active disease. The DNA of the CDR3 is TGTGCCAGCAGCTTGGATATGAGGGGGGGCTATGGCTACACCTTC. Its protein product is CASSLDMRGGYGYTF.